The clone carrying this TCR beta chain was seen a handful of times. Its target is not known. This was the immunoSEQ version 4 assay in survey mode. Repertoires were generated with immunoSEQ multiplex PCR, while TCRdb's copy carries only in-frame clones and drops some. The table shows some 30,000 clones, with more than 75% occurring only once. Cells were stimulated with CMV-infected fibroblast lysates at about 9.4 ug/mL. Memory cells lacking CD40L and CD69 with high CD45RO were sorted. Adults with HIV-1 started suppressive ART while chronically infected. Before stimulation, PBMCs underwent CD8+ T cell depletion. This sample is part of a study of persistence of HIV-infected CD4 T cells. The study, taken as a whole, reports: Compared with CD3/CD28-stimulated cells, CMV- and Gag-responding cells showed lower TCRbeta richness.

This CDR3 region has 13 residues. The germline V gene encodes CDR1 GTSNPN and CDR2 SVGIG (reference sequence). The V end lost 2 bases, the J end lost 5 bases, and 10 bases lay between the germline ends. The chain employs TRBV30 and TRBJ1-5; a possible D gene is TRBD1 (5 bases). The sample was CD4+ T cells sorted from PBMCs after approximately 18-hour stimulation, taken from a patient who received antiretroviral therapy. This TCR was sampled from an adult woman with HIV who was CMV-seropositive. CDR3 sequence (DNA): TGTGCCTGGAGTTCGCGGGGCCATCAGCCCCAGCATTTT. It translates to CAWSSRGHQPQHF.